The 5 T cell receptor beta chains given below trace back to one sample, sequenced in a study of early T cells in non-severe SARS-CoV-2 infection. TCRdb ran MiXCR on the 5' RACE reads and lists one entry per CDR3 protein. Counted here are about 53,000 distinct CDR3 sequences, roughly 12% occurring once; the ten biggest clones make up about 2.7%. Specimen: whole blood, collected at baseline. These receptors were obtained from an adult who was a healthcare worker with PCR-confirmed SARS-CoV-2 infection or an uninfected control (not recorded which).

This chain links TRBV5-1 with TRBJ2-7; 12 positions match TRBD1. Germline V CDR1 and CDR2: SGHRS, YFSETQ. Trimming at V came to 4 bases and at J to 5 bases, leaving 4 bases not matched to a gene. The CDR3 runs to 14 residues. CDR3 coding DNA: TGCGCCAGCAGCGGGGGACAGGGGGCGGACGAGCAGTACTTC. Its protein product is CASSGGQGADEQYF.

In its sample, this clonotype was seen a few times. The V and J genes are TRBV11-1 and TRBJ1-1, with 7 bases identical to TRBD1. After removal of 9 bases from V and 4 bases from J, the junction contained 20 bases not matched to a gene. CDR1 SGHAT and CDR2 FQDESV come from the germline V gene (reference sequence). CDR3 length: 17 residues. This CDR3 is CASAYPLYPGGSTEAFF. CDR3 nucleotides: TGTGCCAGTGCGTACCCCCTATATCCAGGGGGAAGCACTGAAGCTTTCTTT.

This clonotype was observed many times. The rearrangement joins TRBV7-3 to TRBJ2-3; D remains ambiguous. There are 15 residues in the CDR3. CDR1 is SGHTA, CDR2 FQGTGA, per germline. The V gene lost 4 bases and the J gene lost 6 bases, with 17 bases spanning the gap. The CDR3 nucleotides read TGTGCCAGCAGCTCCACCCCGGGTCGGTTGGATACGCAGTATTTT. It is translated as CASSSTPGRLDTQYF.

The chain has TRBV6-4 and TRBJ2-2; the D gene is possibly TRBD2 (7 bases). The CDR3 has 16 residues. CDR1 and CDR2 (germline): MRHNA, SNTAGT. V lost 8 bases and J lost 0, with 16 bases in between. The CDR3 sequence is CASRKQGGSNTGELFF. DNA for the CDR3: TGTGCCAGCCGGAAACAGGGAGGGTCGAACACCGGGGAGCTGTTTTTT.

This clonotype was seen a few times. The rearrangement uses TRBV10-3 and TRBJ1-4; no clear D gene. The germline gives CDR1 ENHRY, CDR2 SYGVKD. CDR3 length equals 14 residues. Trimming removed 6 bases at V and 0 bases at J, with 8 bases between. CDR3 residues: CAISGSPTNEKLFF. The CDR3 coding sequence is TGTGCCATCAGCGGATCCCCAACTAATGAAAAACTGTTTTTT.